The 26 T cell receptor beta chains listed next were all sequenced from one sample in a study of T cells in Graves' hyperthyroidism and ophthalmopathy. What was amplified from RNA transcripts were TCR beta CDR3 regions. Carried out on the TCR CDR3, a first-round RT-PCR used the HTBI primer set. Each CDR3 protein is one row after TCRdb ran MiXCR on the multiplex PCR reads. The data contain about 280,000 distinct CDR3 sequences, less than 30% of them seen just once; the ten biggest clones take up 25% to 30%. Sample: blood. These receptors were collected from a man aged 40-50 years with Graves' hyperthyroidism that later progressed to Graves' ophthalmopathy.

This clonotype has more than one count but fewer than ten. CDR3 coding DNA: TGTGCCAGCCCCCCGGTGGCAGAAGCCGGGGAGCTGTTTTTT. Protein product: CASPPVAEAGELFF. This chain joins TRBV6-1 and TRBJ2-2; unclear D gene. Trimming removed 8 bases from V and 6 bases from J, with 16 bases in between. The length of the CDR3 is 14 residues. Germline loops: CDR1 MNHNS, CDR2 SASEGT.

In this sample, this clonotype turned up many times. The chain joins TRBV7-2 to TRBJ2-2; 14 nucleotides line up with TRBD2. V lost 3 bases, J lost 2 bases, and 11 bases stayed unmatched. Germline V gene data show CDR1 as SGHTA and CDR2 as FQGNSA. The CDR3 is 20 residues long. CDR3 residues: CASSFRLQTSGRGNTGELFF. CDR3 sequence (DNA): TGTGCCAGCAGCTTCCGACTCCAGACTAGCGGGAGGGGTAACACCGGGGAGCTGTTTTTT. The variable domain in full, with the rest retrieved from reference TRBV7-2 and TRBJ2-2, is GAGVSQSPSNKVTEKGKDVELRCDPISGHTALYWYRQSLGQGLEFLIYFQGNSAPDKSGLPSDRFSAERTGGSVSTLTIQRTQQEDSAVYLCASSFRLQTSGRGNTGELFFGEGSRLTVL.

This clonotype has a count of ten or more. The chain links TRBV20-1 to TRBJ2-7; no reliable D call. Looked up from germline, CDR1 is DFQATT and CDR2 is SNEGSKA (reference sequence). There are 15 residues in the CDR3. The CDR3 DNA sequence: TGCAGCGCCACCTCCAGACCTTCAAACTTCTACGAGCAGTACTTC. Residues: CSATSRPSNFYEQYF.

This clonotype was seen ten or more times. The CDR3 DNA is TGTGCCAGCAGTTCGCTCGGGACACCGAGGACTAACTATGGCTACACCTTC. Translated, it gives CASSSLGTPRTNYGYTF. This chain uses TRBV27 with TRBJ1-2; perhaps TRBD1 as D (6 bases). CDR3 length equals 17 residues. In germline, CDR1 is MNHEY, CDR2 SMNVEV (reference sequence). V was shortened by 4 bases and J by 0 bases, with 18 bases between the two germline ends.

This clonotype appeared many times. The chain uses TRBV29-1 and TRBJ1-2; weak D call: TRBD1 (6 bases). The CDR3 spans 15 residues. Germline CDR1 is SQVTM and CDR2 is ANQGSEA. Trimming took 3 bases from V and 4 from J, leaving 18 bases between them. The CDR3, as DNA: TGCAGCGTTGACCGGTTTGGACAGAACGCCTATGGCTACACCTTC. Its protein is CSVDRFGQNAYGYTF.

The chain links TRBV11-2 to TRBJ1-3; 7 bases map to TRBD1. The CDR3 covers 16 residues. Germline CDR1 SGHAT, CDR2 FQNNGV. V shed 5 bases, J shed 4 bases, and the junction held 11 bases outside the gene matches. The CDR3 spells CASSLRQGVIGNTIYF. In nucleotides, the CDR3 is TGTGCCAGCAGCCTTAGACAGGGTGTAATCGGAAACACCATATATTTT.

Ten or more counts support this clonotype. This chain links TRBV19 with TRBJ1-1, with 9 bases aligning to TRBD1. This CDR3 spans 15 amino acids. Looked up from germline, CDR1 is LNHDA and CDR2 is SQIVND (reference sequence). V lost 8 bases and J lost 6; bases outside the gene matches: 13. For the CDR3, the DNA is TGTGCCAGTTGGGACAGGGCCGGCGGAATCCCTGAAGCTTTCTTT. Translation: CASWDRAGGIPEAFF.

At least ten counts were recorded for this clonotype. The gene calls are TRBV28 and TRBJ1-2, with 9 bases fitting TRBD1. Losses at the gene ends were 2 bases for V and 8 bases for J; bases not matched to a gene: 6. The germline V gene encodes CDR1 MDHEN and CDR2 SYDVKM. This CDR3 region has 14 residues. The DNA for the CDR3 is TGTGCCAGCAGTTTAAAGCGACAGGGGGGCGGCTACACCTTC. As protein: CASSLKRQGGGYTF.

There are many counts of this clonotype. V is TRBV5-1 and J is TRBJ2-7, with 10 bases matching TRBD2. The ends lost 0 bases at V and 5 bases at J; junction bases unmatched: 8. Germline loops: CDR1 SGHRS, CDR2 YFSETQ. The CDR3 extends over 16 amino acids. CDR3 sequence (DNA): TGCGCCAGCAGCTTGGCCGGAGCGGGAGGGCCGGACGAGCAGTACTTC. Its translation: CASSLAGAGGPDEQYF.

Ten or more counts support this clonotype. For the CDR3, the DNA is TGTGCCAGCAGTTTTCAGGGGTGGCGGCATAATTCACCCCTCCACTTT. Encoded protein: CASSFQGWRHNSPLHF. This sequence joins TRBV28 and TRBJ1-6, with D perhaps matching TRBD1 (6 bases). Germline lookup yields CDR1 MDHEN and CDR2 SYDVKM. The CDR3 totals 16 residues. Trimming shortened V by 3 bases and J by 5 bases, and 14 bases separated the two germline ends.

This clonotype has a count of ten or more. The rearrangement links TRBV5-6 to TRBJ2-4; D tentatively reads TRBD1 or TRBD2 (5 bases each). V shed 3 bases and J shed 6 bases, with 13 bases lying between them. Germline values: CDR1 SGHDT, CDR2 YYEEEE. This CDR3 has 14 residues. The CDR3 region is CASSSPHGTNIQYF. The CDR3 bases are TGTGCCAGCAGCTCGCCCCATGGGACAAACATTCAGTACTTC.

Ten or more counts support this clonotype. The V gene is TRBV27, the J gene TRBJ1-1; tentatively, D is TRBD1 (6 bases). The CDR3 loop spans 13 amino acids. V was trimmed by 6 bases and J by 7 bases, leaving 15 bases between them. The germline gives CDR1 MNHEY, CDR2 SMNVEV (reference sequence). DNA for the CDR3: TGTGCCAGCAGATTTATACAGGGAAATGAAGCTTTCTTT. Translation gives CASRFIQGNEAFF.

At least ten counts were recorded for this clonotype. V usage is TRBV20-1 and J usage is TRBJ1-1, with 8 bases matching TRBD1. Germline CDR1 DFQATT, CDR2 SNEGSKA (reference sequence). The CDR3 contains 17 residues. The CDR3 region is CRITQGADRGGGTEAFF. The CDR3 DNA reads TGCAGGATTACTCAAGGGGCAGACAGGGGCGGAGGCACTGAAGCTTTCTTT.

This chain joins TRBV7-8 and TRBJ2-5; 12 bases map to TRBD2. This CDR3 spans 17 amino acids. V gave up 3 bases and J gave up 4 bases; unmatched junction bases: 9. CDR1 and CDR2 (germline): SGHVS, FQNEAQ. This CDR3 is CASSFRTSGKRPETQYF. The CDR3, as DNA: TGTGCCAGCAGCTTTAGGACTAGCGGGAAGAGACCAGAGACCCAGTACTTC.

CDR3 nucleotides: TGTGCCAGTACGGCGGGGGAGCAGTACTTC. Its protein is CASTAGEQYF. The chain is built from TRBV28 and TRBJ2-7; D possibly corresponds to TRBD2 (6 bases). V lost 9 bases, J lost 7 bases, and 10 bases lay in between. Germline values: CDR1 MDHEN, CDR2 SYDVKM. This CDR3 is built from 10 residues.

This clonotype was detected ten times or more. V is TRBV19 and J is TRBJ1-1; 8 positions agree with TRBD1. Germline V gene data show CDR1 as LNHDA and CDR2 as SQIVND (reference sequence). The V segment lost 9 bases and the J segment 3 bases; nucleotides outside the gene matches: 6. CDR3 size: 13 residues. In nucleotides, the CDR3 is TGTGCCAGCGGAGAGACAGGGGACACTGAAGCTTTCTTT. Amino acids: CASGETGDTEAFF.

The chain carries TRBV28 and TRBJ1-5, with D tentatively TRBD1 (6 bases). The germline gives CDR1 MDHEN, CDR2 SYDVKM. Trimming left V 3 bases short and J 5 bases short, with 14 bases between. The CDR3 extends over 15 amino acids. The CDR3 reads CASSLERGSDQPQHF. CDR3 coding DNA: TGTGCCAGCAGTTTGGAAAGGGGGAGTGATCAGCCCCAGCATTTT.

There are many counts of this clonotype. This chain links TRBV6-1 with TRBJ2-2; D is ambiguous. The CDR3 loop spans 13 amino acids. V lost 0 bases and J lost 7, with 6 bases in between. Germline CDR1 reads MNHNS; CDR2 reads SASEGT. The CDR3 DNA reads TGTGCCAGCAGTGAAGCCGGTGTCGGGGAGCTGTTTTTT. Its protein product is CASSEAGVGELFF.

This clonotype was counted a single time. J is TRBJ1-5 and V is TRBV6-1; no clear D gene. V was clipped by 7 bases and J by 6 bases, with 19 bases between them. The germline V gene has CDR1 MNHNS and CDR2 SASEGT. The CDR3 spans 15 residues. The CDR3 here is CASNLINSLLQPQHF. Written as DNA, the CDR3 is TGTGCCAGCAACCTGATTAACAGTCTCCTTCAGCCCCAGCATTTT.

This clonotype has ten or more counts. The rearrangement uses TRBV5-1 and TRBJ1-1, with D hard to call. CDR1 and CDR2 (germline): SGHRS, YFSETQ. The V and J ends lost 5 bases and 3 bases respectively, with 11 bases between them. This CDR3 has 13 residues. CDR3 sequence: CASSQPGDTEAFF. For the CDR3, the DNA is TGCGCCAGCAGTCAACCCGGGGACACTGAAGCTTTCTTT.

There are many counts of this clonotype. This sequence joins TRBV7-3 and TRBJ2-2; 10 bases align to TRBD2. Germline trimming cut 5 bases from V and 5 bases from J; bases unmatched to any gene: 8. The CDR3 covers 16 residues. Germline loops: CDR1 SGHTA, CDR2 FQGTGA. This CDR3 reads CASSPRLAGLTGELFF. The CDR3 coding sequence is TGTGCCAGCAGCCCGAGACTAGCGGGCCTGACCGGGGAGCTGTTTTTT.

This clonotype has a handful of counts. The chain recombines TRBV30 with TRBJ2-7; TRBD1 matches 10 bases. With V trimmed by 4 bases and J by 5 bases, 8 bases remained unmatched. The CDR3 spans 14 residues. The V gene's germline CDR1 is GTSNPN and CDR2 SVGIG (reference sequence). In DNA form, the CDR3 reads TGTGCCTGGACGCTAACCGGGACAGGGGACGAGCAGTACTTC. Amino acids: CAWTLTGTGDEQYF.

The J gene is TRBJ2-5, the V gene TRBV11-2, with 10 bases lining up with TRBD1. This CDR3 has 15 amino acids. Germline loops: CDR1 SGHAT, CDR2 FQNNGV. J was trimmed by 4 bases and V by 4 bases; bases with no gene match: 6. The CDR3 sequence is CASSSEGTGVETQYF. The CDR3 coding sequence is TGTGCCAGCAGCTCCGAGGGGACAGGGGTAGAGACCCAGTACTTC.

There are many counts of this clonotype. The chain is built from TRBV2 and TRBJ1-1; D uncertain. V was trimmed by 3 bases and J by 8 bases, leaving 10 bases between them. CDR1 and CDR2 from the germline V gene are SNHLY and FYNNEI. This CDR3 comprises 12 residues. CDR3: CASSESRAEAFF. The CDR3 nucleotides are TGTGCCAGCAGTGAGTCAAGGGCCGAAGCTTTCTTT.

This clonotype occurred a few times. The rearrangement links TRBV19 to TRBJ1-1; no firm D call. From germline, CDR1 is LNHDA and CDR2 SQIVND (reference sequence). With 7 bases removed from V and 2 bases from J, the gap between germline ends came to 8 bases. The CDR3 totals 12 residues. CDR3 residues: CASNEGNTEAFF. The CDR3 coding sequence is TGTGCCAGTAATGAGGGAAACACTGAAGCTTTCTTT.

This chain links TRBV20-1 with TRBJ1-1; no clear D gene. The CDR3 runs 16 residues. The V and J ends lost 3 bases and 2 bases respectively, with 19 bases between them. Germline CDR1 DFQATT, CDR2 SNEGSKA (reference sequence). CDR3 in DNA: TGCAGTGCTAGTGGTGGAACTGTGCTCACCAACACTGAAGCTTTCTTT. Translation gives CSASGGTVLTNTEAFF.